These 6 T cell receptor beta chains originate from one sample sequenced in a study of cytomegalovirus exposure and HLA in healthy donors. Sequenced by immunoSEQ multiplex PCR; TCRdb stores in-frame clones only, minus some. The profile covers some 120,000 clones, with around nine tenths appearing a single time and 1.5% to 2% taken by the ten largest. Input material: PBMCs. Receptors were obtained from a young woman in good health and CMV-seronegative.

The rearrangement uses TRBV5-1 and TRBJ2-5; TRBD2 matches at 10 bases. V trimming: 3 bases; J trimming: 5 bases; junction bases outside the gene matches: 10. The CDR3 has 16 residues. CDR1 and CDR2 (germline): SGHRS, YFSETQ. CDR3 in amino acids: CASSYGLAGARETQYF. Here the CDR3 DNA reads TGCGCCAGCAGCTATGGGCTAGCGGGGGCTCGGGAGACCCAGTACTTC.

This sequence joins TRBV4-1 and TRBJ2-6; 7 bases line up with TRBD1. Germline CDR1 is MGHRA and CDR2 is YSYEKL. Trimming at V came to 4 bases and at J to 0 bases, leaving 9 bases not matched to a gene. CDR3 length equals 18 residues. CDR3: CASSRDRAPGSGANVLTF. The CDR3 nucleotides are TGCGCCAGCAGCCGCGACAGGGCTCCGGGCTCTGGGGCCAACGTCCTGACTTTC.

This clone has more than one count but fewer than ten. This chain links TRBV28 with TRBJ1-5; D might be TRBD1 (5 bases). Trimming pared 6 bases from V and 0 bases from J, leaving 9 bases between. This CDR3 region has 14 residues. Germline-derived CDR1 and CDR2 are MDHEN and SYDVKM. The CDR3, as DNA: TGTGCCAGCAGGCGGGACCATAGCAATCAGCCCCAGCATTTT. Its translation: CASRRDHSNQPQHF.

V and J are TRBV9 and TRBJ2-7; 9 bases line up with TRBD2. Looked up from germline, CDR1 is SGDLS and CDR2 is YYNGEE. The CDR3 contains 15 residues. The V segment lost 3 bases and the J segment 1 base; nucleotides outside the gene matches: 5. In nucleotides, the CDR3 is TGTGCCAGCAGCGCGGATAGCGGGAGTTCCTACGAGCAGTACTTC. Amino acids: CASSADSGSSYEQYF.

V is TRBV28 and J is TRBJ1-2; the match to TRBD1 covers 7 bases. With 5 bases clipped from V and 8 bases from J, the junction kept 2 bases outside the gene matches. The CDR3 contains 11 residues. CDR1 is MDHEN and CDR2 is SYDVKM in the germline V gene. CDR3 residues: CASSRGGGYTF. The DNA of the CDR3 is TGTGCCAGCAGTAGAGGGGGCGGCTACACCTTC.

This chain connects TRBV7-8 to TRBJ2-3; TRBD2 matches at 15 bases. The junction had 3 bases not matched to a gene; V was cut back by 6 bases and J by 2 bases. The CDR3 length is 16 residues. The germline V gene has CDR1 SGHVS and CDR2 FQNEAQ. The CDR3 nucleotides read TGTGCCAGCAGGGGACTAGCGGGAGGATTCACAGATACGCAGTATTTT. This codes for CASRGLAGGFTDTQYF.